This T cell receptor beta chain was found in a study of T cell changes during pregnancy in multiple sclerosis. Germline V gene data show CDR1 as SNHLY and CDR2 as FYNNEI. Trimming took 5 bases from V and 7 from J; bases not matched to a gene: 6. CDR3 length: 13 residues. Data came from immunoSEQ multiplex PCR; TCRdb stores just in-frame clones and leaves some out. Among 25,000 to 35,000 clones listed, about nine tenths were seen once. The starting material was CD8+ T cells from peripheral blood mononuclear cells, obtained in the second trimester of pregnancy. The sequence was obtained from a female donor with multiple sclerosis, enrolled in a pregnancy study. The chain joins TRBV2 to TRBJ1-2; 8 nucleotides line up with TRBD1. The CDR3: CASSRTTGGGYTF. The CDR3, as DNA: TGTGCCAGCAGTCGCACTACAGGGGGTGGCTACACCTTC.